This paragraph covers one T cell receptor (beta chain) sequence. Based on its abundance in the sample, this clonotype is medium-sized (0.01 to 0.1%). This receptor's antigen is unknown. No per-base quality is available; no much larger clone lies one base away. The data are from a study of spatial heterogeneity in lung cancer (dated by TCRdb to 2018 to 2020). Regarding the study in general: More beta-chain than alpha-chain transcripts were consistently detected, likely reflecting higher beta-chain transcript abundance. In tumor regions, TCR transcript counts showed a strong correlation with a T cell transcriptional module score derived from matched bulk RNA-seq. In non-small cell lung cancer, the study quantitatively compared TCR alpha and beta repertoires across several tumor regions, matched nontumor lung, and blood. In the raw uncorrected reads, each unique combination of TCR and UMI appeared more than ten times on average. Both alpha and beta chains were TCR-sequenced in samples taken at surgery, namely 220 tumor regions, around 61 matched nontumor lung samples and a few dozen PBMC samples. The study linked features of the TCR repertoire to counts of nonsynonymous mutations, which were determined by whole-exome sequencing of tumor tissue.

The CDR3 spans 13 residues, from the cysteine through the phenylalanine. The CDR3 DNA has 39 bases and is translated from base 1. The germline ends are 7 bases apart after V is trimmed by 0 bases and J by 4 bases. As encoded in the germline V gene, CDR1 is SGHRS while CDR2 is YFSETQ. General findings and caveats noted by the study authors: The tumor nonsynonymous mutation count correlated with the number of expanded intratumoral alpha and beta TCRs. Estimated TCR-seq coverage of tumor T cells was only roughly 7% for alpha chains and about 12% for beta chains. Additional single-cell paired TCR alpha and beta sequencing was considered necessary to confirm, at a functional level, the hypothesis that regional TCRs recognize regional mutations. Counts of ubiquitous and regional expanded TCRs correlated with counts of ubiquitous and regional nonsynonymous mutations, respectively.

Library method: 5' RACE. The sequencing machine was a NextSeq 500. In the TCR library protocol, a unique molecular identifier was attached to each TCR cDNA molecule so that PCR and sequencing errors could be corrected. The authors' analysis ran thus. TCR identification, UMI-based error correction and CDR3 extraction were performed with Decombinator tools. Expanded TCRs were defined as those above a frequency of 2 per 1,000, corresponding to the top 1% of the tumor frequency distribution. Expanded tumor TCRs were classed as regional if statistically deemed absent (corrected P<0.05) from at least one tumor region, otherwise ubiquitous. Renyi diversity was calculated using the R vegan package after each repertoire was subsampled 100 times to 5,000 TCRs. CDR3 similarity networks were built from amino acid triplet string-kernel similarity, connecting CDR3s with pairwise similarity above 0.82. TCRdb trimmed the raw reads at Q25, called clones with MiXCR and kept productive beta chains. Rows are unified per CDR3 protein, each entry keeping the most common DNA and genes. TCRdb, not the original authors, processed these V and J calls. This sample lists 8,000 to 10,000 distinct CDR3 sequences; about 9.3% were detected once. The ten biggest clones cover roughly 13% of the sample.

In light of the paper, this sample's time point label describes: sample taken at primary tumor resection. Donors were 70 or so patients with early-stage, untreated non-small cell lung cancer from the lung TRACERx cohort. Whole RNA extracted from tumor and nontumor lung tissue, or from cryopreserved PBMC samples, was used for TCR sequencing without cell sorting. Only patients with enough RNA available from two or more tumor regions were chosen for TCR sequencing. Before being selected, tumor and adjacent nontumor lung specimens were reviewed by a lung pathologist. Here the chain combines TRBV5-1 and TRBJ2-5; there is no confident call for the D gene. This receptor was identified in a female donor with early-stage non-small cell lung cancer. The specimen was lung tumor tissue, collected at surgery. The base sequence is TGCGCCAGCAGCTTGGAGTTAGCAGAGACCCAGTACTTC. This encodes CASSLELAETQYF.